These 21 T cell receptor beta chains share one sample of origin, sequenced in a study of metastatic and nonmetastatic thyroid tumors. Prior to thyroid surgery, none of the patients had received any treatment. Via MiXCR, TCRdb re-called the PCR reads. The table includes over 10,000 clones, approximately 25% detected once. Sequenced material: tumor tissue. The source is a female donor with papillary thyroid cancer or a benign thyroid nodule (not recorded which). Some clones in this sample may be carry-over from other donors' samples.

V and J are TRBV30 and TRBJ2-6, with D maybe TRBD1 (6 bases). Germline CDR1 is GTSNPN and CDR2 is SVGIG (reference sequence). V was cut by 5 bases and J by 1 base, with 9 bases left in between. The CDR3 runs 14 residues. The CDR3 DNA reads TGTGCCTGGGGAACAGGGTCTGGGGCCAACGTCCTGACTTTC. It yields the protein CAWGTGSGANVLTF.

This clone was observed at least ten times. The CDR3 ends on some other residue instead of the conserved phenylalanine or tryptophan, so this is likely a read error. The limits of the CDR3 on the DNA are not certain, so only TCRdb's listed CDR3 is given. The V and J genes are TRBV7-2 and TRBJ2-6; the table's D gene call, TRBD1, was not cross checked with the DNA. Termini included, the CDR3 measures 9 amino acids. CDR1 is SGHTA, CDR2 FQGNSA, per germline. This CDR3 is CASSYPGTS.

The gene calls are TRBV6-1 and TRBJ2-2; D possibly matches TRBD1 or TRBD2 (5 bases each). The CDR3 covers 14 residues. V lost 9 bases, J lost 5 bases, and 16 bases lay in between. Per germline, CDR1 MNHNS and CDR2 SASEGT. The CDR3 spells CASQPGPATGELFF. As DNA, the CDR3 is TGTGCCAGTCAGCCGGGACCGGCGACCGGGGAGCTGTTTTTT.

This clone is medium-sized by share. This sequence joins TRBV19 and TRBJ2-7, with 12 bases matching TRBD1. CDR3 length equals 16 residues. Germline trimming cut 3 bases from V and 2 bases from J; bases unmatched to any gene: 5. Looked up from germline, CDR1 is LNHDA and CDR2 is SQIVND (reference sequence). Written as DNA, the CDR3 is TGTGCCAGTAGTATTGGAGGGACAGGGGGCACCTACGAGCAGTACTTC. It codes for CASSIGGTGGTYEQYF.

The chain joins TRBV19 to TRBJ1-2, with a tentative D call TRBD1 (6 bases). Between the trimmed V and J ends, which lost 7 bases and 3 bases, there was a span of 15 bases. The V gene's germline CDR1 is LNHDA and CDR2 SQIVND (reference sequence). The CDR3 spans 14 residues. The CDR3 is CASTKWGADYGYTF. The CDR3, as DNA: TGTGCCAGTACCAAATGGGGGGCAGACTATGGCTACACCTTC.

The chain carries TRBV3-1 and TRBJ1-2; D call uncertain. The V end lost 1 base, the J end lost 3 bases, and 6 bases lay between the germline ends. The CDR3 consists of 13 residues. Germline V gives CDR1 LGHDT, CDR2 YNNKEL (reference sequence). The CDR3 protein is CASSQGRYYGYTF. In nucleotides, the CDR3 is TGTGCCAGCAGCCAAGGCAGGTACTATGGCTACACCTTC.

The chain links TRBV7-2 to TRBJ1-4; 7 positions agree with TRBD1. CDR1 and CDR2 (germline): SGHTA, FQGNSA. This CDR3 has 15 residues. V was pared by 3 bases and J by 3 bases, with 4 bases of the junction left unmatched. The CDR3 DNA reads TGTGCCAGCAGCTTCCGGCAGGGGGCTAATGAAAAACTGTTTTTT. Its protein product is CASSFRQGANEKLFF.

This clone occurred many times. J is TRBJ1-5 and V is TRBV6-1, with 7 bases aligning to TRBD1. Germline-derived CDR1 and CDR2 are MNHNS and SASEGT. V gave up 5 bases and J gave up 5 bases; unmatched junction bases: 6. This CDR3 contains 14 residues. The CDR3 DNA sequence: TGTGCCAGCAGTACTCAGGGGGACCATCAGCCCCAGCATTTT. This encodes CASSTQGDHQPQHF.

This clone was observed at least ten times. The V gene is TRBV5-6, the J gene TRBJ2-5; the D is unclear. Germline V CDR1 and CDR2: SGHDT, YYEEEE. The CDR3 covers 14 residues. Trimming removed 0 bases from V and 2 bases from J, with 8 bases in between. The CDR3 DNA reads as TGTGCCAGCAGCTTGGTGTCACTTCAAGAGACCCAGTACTTC. Encoded protein: CASSLVSLQETQYF.

This clone is classed as medium-sized (0.01 to 0.1%). V gene TRBV11-2 combines with J gene TRBJ2-5, with TRBD1 identical over 12 bases. In germline, CDR1 is SGHAT, CDR2 FQNNGV. The CDR3 runs to 16 residues. Trimming took 5 bases from V and 5 from J; bases not matched to a gene: 9. The CDR3 bases are TGTGCCAGCAGCCGCAGGGACAGGGGGCGCGGGGAGACCCAGTACTTC. The encoded protein is CASSRRDRGRGETQYF.

At least ten counts were recorded for this clone. The V and J genes are TRBV13 and TRBJ2-7; possibly TRBD2 for D (6 bases). Per the germline V gene, CDR1 is PRHDT and CDR2 is FYEKMQ (reference sequence). V was clipped by 1 base and J by 5 bases, with 15 bases between them. The CDR3 extends over 15 amino acids. Written as DNA, the CDR3 is TGTGCCAGCAGCTTAGAGGCTAGCAGGAGGGACGAGCAGTACTTC. Protein product: CASSLEASRRDEQYF.

This clone has ten or more counts. The genes are TRBV6-1 and TRBJ2-1; TRBD2 agrees at 9 bases. Looked up from germline, CDR1 is MNHNS and CDR2 is SASEGT. This CDR3 contains 14 residues. The V gene end was trimmed by 6 bases and the J gene end by 1 base; junction bases not matched to a gene: 1. The CDR3 nucleotides read TGTGCCAGCAGAGCGGGAGGATCCTACAATGAGCAGTTCTTC. Its translation is CASRAGGSYNEQFF.

This clone is labeled medium-sized. The chain couples TRBV20-1 to TRBJ2-1; 9 nucleotides agree with TRBD2. Germline V gene lookup returns CDR1 DFQATT and CDR2 SNEGSKA (reference sequence). The CDR3 spans 15 residues. The V segment lost 1 base and the J segment 3 bases; nucleotides outside the gene matches: 4. The CDR3 here is CSARGSREGYNEQFF. The CDR3, as DNA: TGCAGTGCTAGAGGGTCGCGGGAGGGCTACAATGAGCAGTTCTTC.

At least ten counts were recorded for this clone. The rearrangement joins TRBV15 to TRBJ2-5, with no clear D. The CDR3 has 13 amino acids. Germline V gives CDR1 LNHNV, CDR2 YYDKDF (reference sequence). Trimming left V 0 bases short and J 1 base short, with 3 bases between. CDR3 residues: CATSRDPQETQYF. The DNA of the CDR3 is TGTGCCACCAGCAGAGACCCCCAAGAGACCCAGTACTTC.

This clone has only a few counts. The junction shows a germline mismatch at one end, possibly a read error. V gene TRBV28 combines with J gene TRBJ2-7; maybe TRBD1 (6 bases). The germline CDR1 and CDR2 sequences are MDHEN and SYDVKM. This CDR3 region has 13 residues. This CDR3 is CAGRPGVTYEQYF. The CDR3 coding sequence is TGTGCCGGCAGACCAGGGGTTACCTACGAGCAGTACTTC.

The rearrangement joins TRBV7-2 to TRBJ2-7, with a tentative D call TRBD1 (5 bases). Trimming removed 3 bases at V and 2 bases at J, with 11 bases between. From germline, CDR1 is SGHTA and CDR2 FQGNSA. The CDR3 is 14 amino acids. The CDR3: CASSFARGTYEQYF. The DNA of the CDR3 is TGTGCCAGCAGCTTCGCAAGGGGAACCTACGAGCAGTACTTC.

The chain uses TRBV6-1 and TRBJ2-7; no reliable D call. The CDR3 runs 13 residues. From germline, CDR1 is MNHNS and CDR2 SASEGT. The germline V and J ends were trimmed by 0 bases and 2 bases, with 5 bases remaining between them. CDR3 loop: CASSEAGTYEQYF. CDR3 DNA: TGTGCCAGCAGTGAAGCTGGCACCTACGAGCAGTACTTC.

The DNA for the CDR3 is TGTGCCAGCAGGCTACCTGGGACAGGAGAAGCTTTCTTT. This gives the protein CASRLPGTGEAFF. This chain uses TRBV28 with TRBJ1-1, with 8 bases fitting TRBD1. V lost 6 bases and J lost 8; bases outside the gene matches: 8. Germline loops: CDR1 MDHEN, CDR2 SYDVKM. The CDR3 runs to 13 residues.

This clone was seen at least ten times. A read error may explain this, as a much larger clone is one base away. No conserved phenylalanine or tryptophan ends this CDR3, so it is likely a read error. The chain has TRBV25-1 and TRBJ2-1; 8 bases agree with TRBD1. Germline trimming cut 5 bases from V and 7 bases from J; bases unmatched to any gene: 10. The CDR3 has 15 amino acids. Germline V CDR1 and CDR2: MGHDK, SYGVNS. CDR3 residues: CASSPSRQGSNEQFL. DNA of the CDR3: TGTGCCAGCAGTCCAAGCCGACAGGGGTCGAATGAGCAGTTCCTC.

This clone was recorded at least ten times. The chain links TRBV5-6 to TRBJ1-5; D might be TRBD1 (6 bases). Germline assignment: CDR1 SGHDT and CDR2 YYEEEE. This CDR3 has 13 residues. Between the trimmed V and J ends, which lost 5 bases and 1 base, there was a span of 7 bases. The DNA for the CDR3 is TGTGCCAGCAGTGGACAGAGCAATCAGCCCCAGCATTTT. Its protein is CASSGQSNQPQHF.

The V and J genes are TRBV7-8 and TRBJ2-1; 9 bases line up with TRBD2. Germline V gene lookup returns CDR1 SGHVS and CDR2 FQNEAQ. The CDR3 totals 14 residues. V shed 7 bases and J 7 bases; nucleotides not matched to a gene: 8. CDR3 bases: TGTGCCAGCACAGCGGGAGGAGTGGGGAATGAGCAGTTCTTC. Amino acids: CASTAGGVGNEQFF.